These 20 T cell receptor beta chains were all obtained from the same sample, sequenced in a study of T cell repertoires in cytomegalovirus infection. One entry per CDR3 protein, called by TCRdb with MiXCR from the reads. The table lists 200,000 to 250,000 distinct CDR3 sequences, approximately 13% of them singletons. The sequenced sample consisted of PBMCs. Receptor source: a human donor in good health (CMV status not recorded). Some clones in this sample may be carry-over from other donors' samples.

The sample holds many counts of this clonotype. The chain uses TRBV7-8 and TRBJ2-2, with TRBD1 as a possible D gene (5 bases). CDR1 is SGHVS and CDR2 is FQNEAQ in the germline V gene. This CDR3 is 15 amino acids long. V lost 5 bases, J lost 5 bases, and 15 bases lay in between. For the CDR3, the DNA is TGTGCCAGCAGCCCCCAGGGCAAGATAACCGGGGAGCTGTTTTTT. Amino acids: CASSPQGKITGELFF.

This clonotype was counted many times. The chain carries TRBV19 and TRBJ1-1; D is uncertain. Per germline, CDR1 LNHDA and CDR2 SQIVND (reference sequence). V lost 5 bases to trimming and J lost 1 base, with 8 bases between them. The CDR3 length is 13 residues. The CDR3 DNA follows: TGTGCCAGTAGTGAGCTGCCGAACACTGAAGCTTTCTTT. This encodes CASSELPNTEAFF.

The J gene is TRBJ2-5, the V gene TRBV4-2, with a tentative D call TRBD2 (5 bases). Germline CDR1 and CDR2: LGHNA and YNFKEQ. This CDR3 is built from 15 residues. Trimming removed 1 base from V and 2 bases from J, with 11 bases in between. CDR3 sequence reads: CASSQVATSQETQYF. In nucleotides, the CDR3 is TGTGCCAGCAGCCAAGTAGCGACCTCTCAAGAGACCCAGTACTTC.

The sample holds many counts of this clonotype. The chain carries TRBV5-4 and TRBJ1-1, with D perhaps TRBD1 (5 bases). The CDR3 is made up of 15 amino acids. V gave up 0 bases and J gave up 4 bases, with 13 bases separating them. Germline CDR1 reads SGHNT; CDR2 reads YYREEE (reference sequence). CDR3 coding DNA: TGTGCCAGCAGCTTGGAGGGACCCCGGGGCACTGAAGCTTTCTTT. This sequence encodes CASSLEGPRGTEAFF.

This clonotype was seen at least ten times. The chain links TRBV11-2 to TRBJ1-1; 8 positions match TRBD1. The CDR3 contains 13 residues. Germline V CDR1 and CDR2: SGHAT, FQNNGV. The ends lost 5 bases at V and 11 bases at J; junction bases unmatched: 10. The DNA for the CDR3 is TGTGCCAGCAGCCCCAGGACAGGGACTGTGGCTTTCTTT. The encoded protein is CASSPRTGTVAFF.

This clonotype was seen repeatedly, ten times or more. CDR3 sequence (DNA): TGTGCCAGCAGCTTAGCAGGGGGCTATGAGGAAGCTTTCTTT. This codes for CASSLAGGYEEAFF. The chain employs TRBV7-2 and TRBJ1-1, with TRBD1 identical over 7 bases. Per the germline V gene, CDR1 is SGHTA and CDR2 is FQGNSA. This CDR3 spans 14 amino acids. The V segment lost 0 bases and the J segment 8 bases; nucleotides outside the gene matches: 6.

V and J are TRBV14 and TRBJ1-1, with 8 bases fitting TRBD1. Trimming removed 3 bases from V and 1 base from J; junction bases left unmatched: 4. The CDR3 is 15 amino acids. Germline CDR1 SGHDN, CDR2 FVKESK. The CDR3 loop reads CASSQRTGRNTEAFF. The CDR3 coding sequence is TGTGCCAGCAGCCAGAGGACAGGGAGGAACACTGAAGCTTTCTTT.

Many counts were recorded for this clonotype. This chain connects TRBV6-1 to TRBJ2-3, with TRBD1 matching over 10 bases. Per germline, CDR1 MNHNS and CDR2 SASEGT. The CDR3 has 17 amino acids. V shed 4 bases, J shed 1 base, and the junction held 8 bases outside the gene matches. The CDR3 region has the DNA TGTGCCAGCAGTGTTTTTCCCGGGACAGGGGGCACAGATACGCAGTATTTT. It is translated as CASSVFPGTGGTDTQYF.

This clonotype was recorded a few times. The V gene is TRBV29-1, the J gene TRBJ2-7, with 8 nucleotides matching TRBD1. This CDR3 has 15 residues. Germline CDR1 SQVTM, CDR2 ANQGSEA. The V segment lost 0 bases and the J segment 1 base; nucleotides outside the gene matches: 5. CDR3 region: CSVEDPRQGSYEQYF. The DNA for the CDR3 is TGCAGCGTTGAAGATCCTCGACAGGGGTCCTACGAGCAGTACTTC.

On this clonotype itself: A single base separates this from a much larger clone, so it may be a read error. This chain links TRBV10-3 with TRBJ2-5, with D perhaps TRBD1 (5 bases). V lost 2 bases, J lost 3 bases, and 10 bases lay in between. CDR3 length equals 14 residues. CDR1 is ENHRY and CDR2 is SYGVKD in the germline V gene. The CDR3 protein is CAISETGAEETQYF. DNA for the CDR3: TGTGCCATCAGTGAGACAGGCGCCGAAGAGACCCAGTACTTC.

There are many counts of this clonotype. This sequence joins TRBV12-3 or TRBV12-4 and TRBJ1-2, with a tentative D call TRBD1 (5 bases). Trimming removed 7 bases at V and 7 bases at J, with 19 bases between. This CDR3 is 14 amino acids long. CDR3 sequence reads: CASTPAGSQFGYTF. In DNA form, the CDR3 reads TGTGCCAGCACCCCGGCAGGGTCCCAGTTTGGCTACACCTTC.

The chain links TRBV6-2 or TRBV6-3 to TRBJ2-4, with unresolved D. CDR3 size: 11 residues. The germline V and J ends were trimmed by 5 bases and 10 bases, with 9 bases remaining between them. CDR1 MNHEY and CDR2 SVGEGT come from the germline V gene. Here the CDR3 reads CASSAGIIQYF. In DNA, the CDR3 is TGTGCCAGCAGTGCTGGAATTATTCAGTACTTC.

This chain joins TRBV7-3 and TRBJ2-1; the match to TRBD2 covers 9 bases. Trimming at V came to 2 bases and at J to 7 bases, leaving 6 bases not matched to a gene. This CDR3 is 15 amino acids long. CDR1 is SGHTA and CDR2 is FQGTGA in the germline V gene. The CDR3 bases are TGTGCCAGCAGCTTATTAGGCGGGAGGGATAATGAGCAGTTCTTC. Its protein product is CASSLLGGRDNEQFF.

This clonotype was detected a few times. V and J are TRBV28 and TRBJ2-7; the match to TRBD1 covers 8 bases. J lost 2 bases, V lost 4 bases, and 10 bases had no gene match. The CDR3 is 16 residues long. CDR1 MDHEN and CDR2 SYDVKM come from the germline V gene. The CDR3 DNA is TGTGCCAGCAGTTCCCTTCAGGGGGCGCAGCCCTACGAGCAGTACTTC. Protein product: CASSSLQGAQPYEQYF.

This clonotype was detected many times. This chain connects TRBV5-1 to TRBJ1-1; D gene ambiguous. Germline V gives CDR1 SGHRS, CDR2 YFSETQ. The CDR3 covers 14 residues. The ends were cut back, 5 bases at V and 1 base at J, with 12 bases in the middle. The CDR3: CASRKTAENTEAFF. The DNA of the CDR3 is TGCGCCAGCAGAAAGACGGCGGAGAACACTGAAGCTTTCTTT.

The chain employs TRBV14 and TRBJ2-7; D is undetermined. Germline CDR1 and CDR2: SGHDN and FVKESK. CDR3 size: 14 residues. V was shortened by 1 base and J by 0 bases, with 7 bases between the two germline ends. The DNA for the CDR3 is TGTGCCAGCAGCCAAGTTGGGCCCTCCTACGAGCAGTACTTC. This encodes CASSQVGPSYEQYF. The complete variable domain, with remaining parts taken from reference TRBV14 and TRBJ2-7, reads EAGVTQFPSHSVIEKGQTVTLRCDPISGHDNLYWYRRVMGKEIKFLLHFVKESKQDESGMPNNRFLAERTGGTYSTLKVQPAELEDSGVYFCASSQVGPSYEQYFGPGTRLTVT.

The CDR3 here is CASSCIPGQGLVKGRNTIYF. CDR3 in DNA: TGTGCCAGCAGCTGTATCCCGGGACAGGGGCTCGTGAAGGGTAGAAACACCATATATTTT. The chain has TRBV5-7 and TRBJ1-3, with 10 bases lining up with TRBD1. TRBV5-7 is an ORF for which the function is uncertain. This CDR3 has 20 residues. The trim removed 3 bases at V and 5 bases at J, leaving 20 bases unmatched.

There are a few counts of this clonotype. This sequence joins TRBV12-3 or TRBV12-4 and TRBJ2-1; 8 nucleotides align to TRBD2. V gave up 5 bases and J gave up 2 bases; unmatched junction bases: 5. The CDR3 is 15 amino acids. In DNA, the CDR3 is TGTGCCAGCAGTCTGCCGGGGGGGACCTACAATGAGCAGTTCTTC. As protein: CASSLPGGTYNEQFF.

This clonotype has a count of ten or more. This chain links TRBV28 with TRBJ1-2; perhaps TRBD1 as D (5 bases). V was cut by 6 bases and J by 8 bases, with 16 bases left in between. The CDR3 runs 13 residues. CDR1 MDHEN and CDR2 SYDVKM come from the germline V gene. DNA of the CDR3: TGTGCCAGCAGAACGGGGGGGGGACCGGGCTACACCTTC. This gives the protein CASRTGGGPGYTF.

The table lists this clonotype with a count of one. The V and J genes are TRBV6-5 and TRBJ2-7; 11 bases are shared with TRBD2. Germline V CDR1 and CDR2: MNHEY, SVGAGI. With 0 bases clipped from V and 7 bases from J, the junction kept 5 bases outside the gene matches. The CDR3 length is 15 residues. The CDR3 sequence is CASSYSRPSGGEQYF. The CDR3 DNA reads as TGTGCCAGCAGTTACTCGAGGCCTAGCGGGGGGGAGCAGTACTTC.